This T cell receptor (beta chain) originates from a study of blood T cell repertoires in COVID-19. Clones were read by immunoSEQ multiplex PCR, and TCRdb kept only the in-frame ones, dropping some. The sample holds 55,000 to 80,000 clones, over 70% seen once. The CDR3 extends over 14 amino acids. With 4 bases clipped from V and 2 bases from J, the junction kept 5 bases outside the gene matches. Germline V lookup: CDR1 SGDLS, CDR2 YYNGEE. As for this clone: The same CDR3 can be traced to other DNA sequences in this sample.

The chain carries TRBV9 and TRBJ1-1; 7 positions match TRBD1. This TCR derives from a man aged 50 to 59 with active COVID-19. Sequencing used peripheral blood. The CDR3 here is CASSSRTGNTEAFF. CDR3 nucleotide sequence: TGTGCCAGCAGCTCTCGGACAGGTAACACTGAAGCTTTCTTT.